A single sample gave rise to the 13 T cell receptor beta chains below, sequenced in a study of cytomegalovirus exposure and HLA in healthy donors. The PCR employed 60 Vbeta primers together with 13 Jbeta primers. Clones were read by immunoSEQ multiplex PCR, and TCRdb kept only the in-frame ones, dropping some. The sample yields roughly 240,000 clones, about 80% seen once. Sequencing was done on a sample of PBMCs. The receptors stem from a middle-aged woman in good health and CMV-seropositive.

The V call is TRBV5-1, the J call TRBJ1-6; D ambiguous. Germline V lookup: CDR1 SGHRS, CDR2 YFSETQ. V lost 4 bases, J lost 8 bases, and 19 bases lay in between. This CDR3 is built from 16 residues. CDR3 coding DNA: TGCGCCAGCAGCCAACGACTCCTTGCAGAGGATTCACCCCTCCACTTT. Translating it yields CASSQRLLAEDSPLHF.

V usage is TRBV4-3 and J usage is TRBJ1-1, with D tentatively TRBD1 (5 bases). This CDR3 is built from 15 residues. V was pared by 0 bases and J by 1 base, with 9 bases between. CDR1 is LGHNA and CDR2 is YSLEER in the germline V gene. The chain's CDR3 is CASSQEAQENTEAFF. The CDR3 nucleotides are TGCGCCAGCAGCCAAGAGGCACAGGAGAACACTGAAGCTTTCTTT.

This chain uses TRBV11-3 with TRBJ2-1; the match to TRBD2 covers 9 bases. V was pared by 1 base and J by 8 bases, with 9 bases of the junction left unmatched. The germline V gene has CDR1 SGHNT and CDR2 YENEEA. The CDR3 covers 16 residues. CDR3 in amino acids: CASSLGVSGSRYEQFF. CDR3 nucleotide sequence: TGTGCCAGCAGCTTAGGAGTTAGCGGGAGTAGGTATGAGCAGTTCTTC.

CDR3 sequence: CAISGTGMEYGYTF. The CDR3 DNA follows: TGTGCCATCAGTGGGACAGGCATGGAGTATGGCTACACCTTC. This chain links TRBV10-3 with TRBJ1-2, with 7 bases aligning to TRBD1. Per germline, CDR1 ENHRY and CDR2 SYGVKD. J gave up 5 bases and V 4 bases, and 7 bases lay outside the gene matches. CDR3 length: 14 residues.

Comments on this clone: The same CDR3 also results from other DNA sequences found in this sample. The V gene is TRBV5-1, the J gene TRBJ1-6; D is unclear. Germline V gene lookup returns CDR1 SGHRS and CDR2 YFSETQ. The CDR3 runs 16 residues. V dropped 0 bases and J dropped 0 bases, with 7 bases sitting between them. CDR3 sequence reads: CASSLGGSSYNSPLHF. In DNA form, the CDR3 reads TGCGCCAGCAGCTTGGGCGGGAGCTCCTATAATTCACCCCTCCACTTT. Looking up the rest from reference TRBV5-1 and TRBJ1-6 gives the full variable domain: KAGVTQTPRYLIKTRGQQVTLSCSPISGHRSVSWYQQTPGQGLQFLFEYFSETQRNKGNFPGRFSGRQFSNSRSEMNVSTLELGDSALYLCASSLGGSSYNSPLHFGNGTRLTVT.

This clone was observed once. CDR3 amino acids: CASSPIRGSGGYTF. CDR3 in DNA: TGTGCCAGCAGCCCAATACGGGGGAGCGGAGGCTACACCTTC. V usage is TRBV7-2 and J usage is TRBJ1-2; D may be TRBD1 (5 bases). The germline V gene has CDR1 SGHTA and CDR2 FQGNSA. The CDR3 is 14 amino acids. Trimming removed 5 bases at V and 8 bases at J, with 18 bases between. Supplemented by reference TRBV7-2 and TRBJ1-2, the full variable domain reads GAGVSQSPSNKVTEKGKDVELRCDPISGHTALYWYRQSLGQGLEFLIYFQGNSAPDKSGLPSDRFSAERTGGSVSTLTIQRTQQEDSAVYLCASSPIRGSGGYTFGSGTRLTVV.

The chain employs TRBV6-5 and TRBJ2-3, with 7 bases lining up with TRBD2. Germline lookup yields CDR1 MNHEY and CDR2 SVGAGI. Unmatched junction bases numbered 7, after V lost 2 bases and J lost 5 bases. The CDR3 runs 15 residues. The CDR3 DNA reads as TGTGCCAGCAGTTACGTCGGGGGGTACCAAGATACGCAGTATTTT. This gives the protein CASSYVGGYQDTQYF.

The genes are TRBV28 and TRBJ1-2; no clear D. This CDR3 comprises 16 residues. Per the germline V gene, CDR1 is MDHEN and CDR2 is SYDVKM. Trimming stripped 7 bases from V and 8 bases from J, with 26 bases between. The CDR3 loop is CASTYRWGRGSRGYTF. Here the CDR3 DNA reads TGTGCCAGCACCTACCGTTGGGGAAGAGGGTCGAGAGGCTACACCTTC.

The count of this clone is one. The V and J genes are TRBV18 and TRBJ1-2, with 8 bases identical to TRBD1. The germline V gene has CDR1 KGHSH and CDR2 LQKENI. The length of the CDR3 is 14 residues. V was clipped by 6 bases and J by 3 bases; unmatched bases: 6. CDR3 nucleotide sequence: TGTGCCAGCTCCGAGGACAGGGCTGACTATGGCTACACCTTC. It encodes CASSEDRADYGYTF.

The CDR3 DNA is TGTGCCAGCAGCCAGGGAAGAGGCAATCAGCCCCAGCATTTT. This encodes CASSQGRGNQPQHF. This chain connects TRBV7-9 to TRBJ1-5, with a possible D match to TRBD1 (5 bases). CDR3 length equals 14 residues. Germline-derived CDR1 and CDR2 are SEHNR and FQNEAQ (reference sequence). Trimming removed 5 bases at V and 2 bases at J, with 10 bases between.

This clone has only a few counts. The gene calls are TRBV27 and TRBJ2-7, with a possible D match to TRBD1 (6 bases). Between the trimmed V and J ends, which lost 10 bases and 2 bases, there was a span of 15 bases. This CDR3 is 13 amino acids long. Germline lookup yields CDR1 MNHEY and CDR2 SMNVEV (reference sequence). The CDR3 DNA reads TGTGCCACTTCGGTACAGGGCACCTACGAGCAGTACTTC. Its protein product is CATSVQGTYEQYF.

The rearrangement uses TRBV30 and TRBJ2-5, with 8 bases matching TRBD1. The DNA matches TRBJ2-7 better at its end, which makes the J call doubtful. CDR1 and CDR2 from the germline V gene are GTSNPN and SVGIG (reference sequence). The CDR3 loop spans 13 amino acids. CDR3 loop: CAWSGTGHYEQYF. Written as DNA, the CDR3 is TGTGCCTGGAGTGGGACAGGGCACTACGAGCAGTACTTC.

This chain links TRBV16 with TRBJ1-2; D unclear. Germline lookup yields CDR1 KGHSY and CDR2 FQNENV. V was trimmed by 0 bases and J by 0 bases, leaving 11 bases between them. The CDR3 contains 16 residues. CDR3 sequence reads: CASSQSQEVSNYGYTF. Written as DNA, the CDR3 is TGTGCCAGCAGCCAATCCCAGGAGGTCTCTAACTATGGCTACACCTTC.